Listed below are T cell receptor beta chains from one sample, sequenced in a study of beta chain features in type 1 diabetes. The protocol was immunoSEQ multiplex PCR, while the TCRdb copy is restricted to in-frame clones and leaves out a portion. Of fewer than 200,000 clones listed, 10% are singletons. The sequencing input was central memory CD4+ T cells from blood. The receptors were sampled from a man younger than 40 with type 1 diabetes. The conserved cysteine and the conserved F or W are not part of the CDR3 here. The D gene is left open where the match is weak. Expanded clones are given a class, and other clones once, few, many or no size at all.

>.|TRBV18|TRBD2
ASSDSGAQYNEQF
>few|TRBV29-1|.
SVAHGLATPSTDTQY
>.|TRBV29-1|TRBD1
SASRDRGQF
>.|TRBV7-9|TRBD1
ASSTLQGGNNYGYT
>few|TRBV15|.
ATGQSSGNEQF
>few|TRBV29-1|.
SVERTGTRQETQY
>.|TRBV30|.
AWSVRGEQY
>few|TRBV7-2|TRBD1
ASSQDREETQY
>.|TRBV9|TRBD2
ASSVAASGSYEQY
>.|TRBV11-2|.
ASSSPQQETQY
>few|TRBV30|.
AWRGTPEKLF
>few|TRBV4-2|.
ASSQDGAGGSGANVLT
>.|TRBV9|TRBD2
ASTLGAGTQETQY
>.|TRBV4-2|TRBD2
ASSQDVGTSGMGYEQY
>few|TRBV28|.
ASRLGLTGELF
>.|TRBV10-3|TRBD2
ASAPSGRPNEQF
>.|TRBV6-1|.
ASGDFLVS
>few|TRBV11-2|.
ASSLGARETDTQY
>.|TRBV29-1|.
SVVGSTSNYGYT
>few|TRBV4-3|TRBD1
ASSQLRGPQETQY
>.|TRBV7-9|.
ASGGGWQDT
>.|TRBV9|TRBD1
ASSFRTGRETQY
>few|TRBV7-9|TRBD1
ASSLEGAGAF
>.|TRBV28|TRBD2
ASFSGSSDNEQF
>few|TRBV19|TRBD2
ALGGAITGELF
>.|TRBV10-3|.
AISGFTGGHGSEAF
>few|TRBV7-2|.
ASSFGVSGNEQF
>.|TRBV28|.
ASSVRNQPQH
>few|TRBV7-3|TRBD1
ASSLTGDREAAF